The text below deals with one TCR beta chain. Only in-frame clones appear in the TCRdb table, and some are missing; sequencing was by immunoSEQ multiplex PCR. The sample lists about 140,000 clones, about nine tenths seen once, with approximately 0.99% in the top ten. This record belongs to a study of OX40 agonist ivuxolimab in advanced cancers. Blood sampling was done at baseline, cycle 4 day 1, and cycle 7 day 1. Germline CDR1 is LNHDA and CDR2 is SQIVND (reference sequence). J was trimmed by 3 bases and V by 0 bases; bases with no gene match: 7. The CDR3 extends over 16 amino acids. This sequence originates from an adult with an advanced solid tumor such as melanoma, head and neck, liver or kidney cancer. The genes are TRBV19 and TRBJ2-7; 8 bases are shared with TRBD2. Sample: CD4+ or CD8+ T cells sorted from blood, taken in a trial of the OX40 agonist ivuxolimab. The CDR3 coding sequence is TGTGCCAGTAGTATAGATGTCCTAGCGGGCAACTACGAGCAGTACTTC. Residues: CASSIDVLAGNYEQYF.